This TCR beta chain emerged from a study of cytomegalovirus exposure and HLA in healthy donors. 13 Jbeta primers and 60 Vbeta primers were used for the PCR. Assay used: immunoSEQ multiplex PCR; TCRdb lists only in-frame clones, some missing. The data show around 72,000 clones, 60% to 75% seen once. V lost 1 base and J lost 6; bases outside the gene matches: 6. Germline V CDR1 and CDR2: SGDLS, YYNGEE. The CDR3 extends over 15 amino acids. The genes are TRBV9 and TRBJ2-3; 9 bases align to TRBD1. The sample comprised PBMCs. The sequence was obtained from a man aged 40-50 years in good health and CMV-seropositive. The CDR3 loop reads CASSVSTGGSDTQYF. CDR3 nucleotide sequence: TGTGCCAGCAGCGTATCGACAGGGGGGTCTGATACGCAGTATTTT.